Shown below are 3 T cell receptor beta chains from a single sample sequenced in a study of blood T cell repertoires in COVID-19. Clones were read by immunoSEQ multiplex PCR, and TCRdb kept only the in-frame ones, dropping some. The sample yields 100,000 or so clones, roughly 85% seen once. The sequenced sample consisted of peripheral blood. These receptors were taken from a man between 65 and 85 years old with active or convalescent COVID-19.

The V gene is TRBV2, the J gene TRBJ1-1, with a weak D call TRBD1 (5 bases). The V and J ends lost 7 bases and 0 bases respectively, with 9 bases between them. The CDR3 covers 13 residues. Germline V lookup: CDR1 SNHLY, CDR2 FYNNEI. CDR3 coding DNA: TGTGCCAGCAAGGGGCAGGTGAACACTGAAGCTTTCTTT. It encodes CASKGQVNTEAFF.

This chain links TRBV10-3 with TRBJ2-1; 10 bases agree with TRBD2. This CDR3 is 16 amino acids long. Unmatched junction bases numbered 13, after V lost 10 bases and J lost 4 bases. Germline V CDR1 and CDR2: ENHRY, SYGVKD. CDR3 loop: CATMRLAGEQYNEQFF. CDR3 bases: TGTGCCACCATGAGGCTAGCGGGGGAACAGTACAATGAGCAGTTCTTC.

The chain carries TRBV11-2 and TRBJ2-2; D is possibly TRBD2 (6 bases). The CDR3 is 15 residues long. V was cut by 4 bases and J by 4 bases, with 13 bases left in between. Germline values: CDR1 SGHAT, CDR2 FQNNGV. CDR3 sequence (DNA): TGTGCCAGCAGCTACCTACTCGGGGGCACCGGGGAGCTGTTTTTT. Translation gives CASSYLLGGTGELFF.